This is a list of T cell receptor beta chains from one sample in a study of shared clonotypes between healthy human individuals. Data came from immunoSEQ multiplex PCR; TCRdb stores just in-frame clones and leaves some out. The table includes roughly 2.5 million clones, around 90% detected once. Material for sequencing was naive CD4+ T cells sorted from blood. These receptors were taken from a man in his late teens or twenties in good health. The CDR3 runs from the conserved cysteine through the conserved F or W. The D gene is left open where the match is weak. Only part of the rows carry a size: once, few, many, or a class if the clone is expanded.

v_gene	j_gene	abundance	d_gene	CDR3aa	CDR3nt
TRBV2	TRBJ2-3	.	TRBD2	CASSGKRGGTDTQYF	TGTGCCAGCAGTGGGAAGCGGGGGGGCACAGATACGCAGTATTTT
TRBV14	TRBJ2-3	.	.	CATGAAGTDTQYF	TGTGCCACCGGGGCGGCGGGCACAGATACGCAGTATTTT
TRBV19	TRBJ2-6	.	.	CASSLIRDTGANVLTF	TGTGCCAGTAGCTTAATACGGGACACTGGGGCCAACGTCCTGACTTTC
TRBV4-3	TRBJ2-7	.	TRBD1	CASSQLTGSYEQYF	TGCGCCAGCAGCCAACTGACAGGGTCCTACGAGCAGTACTTC
TRBV11-2	TRBJ1-1	.	.	CASSLPGAGTEAFF	TGTGCCAGCAGCTTACCAGGGGCAGGCACTGAAGCTTTCTTT
TRBV28	TRBJ2-2	.	.	CASSLWTENTGELFF	TGTGCCAGCAGTTTATGGACGGAGAACACCGGGGAGCTGTTTTTT
TRBV5-1	TRBJ2-7	.	.	CASRMGGDYSYEQYF	TGCGCCAGCAGAATGGGGGGAGACTATTCCTACGAGCAGTACTTC
TRBV5-4	TRBJ2-3	.	.	CASSSKGQGDTQYF	TGTGCCAGCAGCTCAAAAGGCCAAGGAGATACGCAGTATTTT
TRBV11-2	TRBJ2-7	once	TRBD1	CASSPDRDYEQYF	TGTGCCAGCAGTCCGGACAGGGACTACGAGCAGTACTTC
TRBV21-1	TRBJ2-3	.	.	CASSPDRGEGDTQYF	TGTGCCAGCAGCCCGGACAGGGGGGAGGGGGATACGCAGTATTTT
TRBV7-2	TRBJ2-3	.	TRBD2	CASSGPGTSDLSTDTQYF	TGTGCCAGCAGCGGCCCCGGGACTAGCGACCTGAGCACAGATACGCAGTATTTT
TRBV7-6	TRBJ2-1	.	TRBD2	CASSLGSGTNEQFF	TGTGCCAGCAGCTTAGGAAGCGGGACCAATGAGCAGTTCTTC
TRBV20-1	TRBJ1-2	few	.	CSLDVDYGYTF	TGCAGTCTAGACGTAGACTATGGCTACACCTTC
TRBV7-3	TRBJ2-2	.	TRBD1	CASSSTGGWTGELFF	TGTGCCAGCAGCTCGACAGGGGGCTGGACCGGGGAGCTGTTTTTT
TRBV25-1	TRBJ1-3	.	.	CASSERSSGNTIYF	TGTGCCAGCAGTGAAAGGAGCTCTGGAAACACCATATATTTT
TRBV19	TRBJ1-1	few	.	CASSIQNTEAFF	TGTGCCAGTAGTATACAGAACACTGAAGCTTTCTTT
TRBV5-5	TRBJ2-1	.	.	CASSLAPGQSYNEQFF	TGTGCCAGCAGCTTGGCCCCCGGACAGTCCTACAATGAGCAGTTCTTC
TRBV29-1	TRBJ2-5	.	TRBD2	CSVDLGRGSAETQYF	TGCAGCGTTGACTTAGGGAGGGGATCGGCGGAGACCCAGTACTTC
TRBV6-1	TRBJ1-5	.	.	CASSEGLYSNQPQHF	TGTGCCAGCAGTGAGGGACTTTATAGCAATCAGCCCCAGCATTTT
TRBV6-1	TRBJ2-3	.	TRBD1	CASTGQGLVSDTQYF	TGTGCCAGCACCGGACAGGGGCTCGTATCAGATACGCAGTATTTT
TRBV5-5	TRBJ1-2	.	.	CASSLVVRDYGYTF	TGTGCCAGCAGCTTGGTGGTACGGGACTATGGCTACACCTTC
TRBV30	TRBJ1-2	.	TRBD1	CAWSPGQGYGYTF	TGTGCCTGGAGTCCCGGACAGGGCTATGGCTACACCTTC
TRBV28	TRBJ1-2	once	.	CASSLSGVQTNYGYTF	TGTGCCAGCAGTTTATCAGGGGTCCAGACTAACTATGGCTACACCTTC
TRBV5-1	TRBJ1-4	once	.	CASRLTGATTNEKLFF	TGCGCCAGTAGGCTGACAGGAGCCACAACTAATGAAAAACTGTTTTTT
TRBV28	TRBJ1-6	.	.	CASSLLMGAHSPLHF	TGTGCCAGCAGTTTACTAATGGGGGCCCACTCACCCCTCCACTTT
TRBV15	TRBJ2-3	.	TRBD1	CATRRTGRGTDTQYF	TGTGCCACCCGCCGGACAGGGCGGGGCACAGATACGCAGTATTTT
TRBV19	TRBJ2-7	once	TRBD1	CASSDTGTGRGEQYF	TGTGCCAGTAGCGACACCGGGACAGGTCGTGGGGAGCAGTACTTC
TRBV15	TRBJ1-4	.	.	CATSREGTGSEKLFF	TGTGCCACCAGCAGAGAAGGTACAGGGAGTGAAAAACTGTTTTTT
TRBV30	TRBJ1-6	.	.	CASLKYNSPLHF	TGTGCCTCACTTAAGTATAATTCACCCCTCCACTTT
TRBV5-1	TRBJ2-7	.	.	CASSFLQGNSYEQYF	TGCGCCAGCAGCTTCCTACAGGGTAATAGCTACGAGCAGTACTTC
TRBV30	TRBJ2-1	.	.	CAWSHSPNEQFF	TGTGCCTGGAGTCACAGCCCCAATGAGCAGTTCTTC
TRBV4-1	TRBJ2-7	.	TRBD1	CASSQAGQGPYEQYF	TGCGCCAGCAGCCAAGCGGGACAGGGCCCCTACGAGCAGTACTTC
TRBV6-1	TRBJ2-5	.	.	CASSEVSRAATQYF	TGTGCCAGCAGTGAAGTTTCCAGGGCTGCGACCCAGTACTTC
TRBV18	TRBJ2-5	.	.	CASSPRRGQQETQYF	TGTGCCAGCTCACCTCGAAGAGGACAGCAAGAGACCCAGTACTTC
TRBV5-1	TRBJ2-7	.	.	CASSVGTYEQYF	TGCGCCAGCAGCGTAGGGACCTACGAGCAGTACTTC
TRBV28	TRBJ1-4	.	.	CASSSPTWAGGREKLFF	TGTGCCAGCAGTTCCCCGACGTGGGCAGGTGGGCGGGAAAAACTGTTTTTT
TRBV19	TRBJ1-2	.	.	CASKASTGGGYGYTF	TGTGCCAGTAAGGCCTCTACCGGAGGTGGCTATGGCTACACCTTC
TRBV11-2	TRBJ2-1	.	.	CASSLGQVYNEQFF	TGTGCCAGCAGCTTAGGGCAGGTCTACAATGAGCAGTTCTTC
TRBV5-4	TRBJ2-5	once	TRBD2	CASSQGLAGTVTQYF	TGTGCCAGCAGCCAGGGACTAGCGGGTACTGTGACCCAGTACTTC
TRBV27	TRBJ2-5	.	TRBD2	CASSWGLAGRETQYF	TGTGCCAGCAGTTGGGGACTAGCGGGGCGGGAGACCCAGTACTTC
TRBV6-5	TRBJ2-4	.	.	CASSSMLAKNIQYF	TGTGCCAGCAGCTCTATGCTAGCCAAAAACATTCAGTACTTC
TRBV29-1	TRBJ1-5	.	.	CSVEKPYGKGQPQHF	TGCAGCGTTGAAAAACCCTACGGGAAGGGTCAGCCCCAGCATTTT
TRBV11-2	TRBJ2-1	.	TRBD2	CASSLEGTSGRSSYNEQFF	TGTGCCAGCAGCTTAGAAGGGACTAGCGGGCGAAGCTCCTACAATGAGCAGTTCTTC
TRBV10-1	TRBJ2-5	.	TRBD2	CASSPGTSGYQETQYF	TGCGCCAGCAGCCCTGGGACTAGCGGGTACCAAGAGACCCAGTACTTC
TRBV5-1	TRBJ2-5	.	.	CASSSSGGAQYF	TGCGCCAGCAGCTCGAGCGGAGGGGCCCAGTACTTC
TRBV9	TRBJ1-3	.	TRBD1	CASSVGTGVGDTIYF	TGTGCCAGCAGCGTAGGGACAGGGGTCGGGGACACCATATATTTT
TRBV15	TRBJ1-5	.	.	CATSRANNQPQHF	TGTGCCACCAGCAGAGCGAACAATCAGCCCCAGCATTTT
TRBV19	TRBJ1-6	.	.	CASRLRDMGDSPLHF	TGTGCCAGTAGGTTAAGGGACATGGGGGATTCACCCCTCCACTTT
TRBV4-2	TRBJ1-1	few	TRBD1	CASSQGLQGAHTEAFF	TGTGCCAGCAGCCAAGGACTACAGGGGGCCCACACTGAAGCTTTCTTT
TRBV6-1	TRBJ2-7	once	TRBD2	CATSPGLAYEQYF	TGTGCCACCTCGCCGGGACTAGCTTACGAGCAGTACTTC
TRBV4-2	TRBJ2-2	.	.	CASSQNTGELFF	TGTGCCAGCAGCCAGAACACCGGGGAGCTGTTTTTT
TRBV7-9	TRBJ1-6	.	.	CASSLTLFKGDYNSPLHF	TGTGCCAGCAGCTTAACACTTTTTAAGGGAGACTATAATTCACCCCTCCACTTT
TRBV10-3	TRBJ2-3	.	.	CAISVDSDTQYF	TGTGCCATCAGTGTGGACAGTGATACGCAGTATTTT
TRBV2	TRBJ1-2	.	.	CASSEGNPQGYTF	TGTGCCAGCAGTGAAGGGAATCCCCAAGGCTACACCTTC
TRBV6-6	TRBJ1-4	.	.	CASSYYGNEKLFF	TGTGCCAGCAGTTACTATGGTAATGAAAAACTGTTTTTT
TRBV5-8	TRBJ2-7	.	.	CASSLDGRGTYEQYF	TGTGCCAGCAGCTTGGACGGACGCGGCACCTACGAGCAGTACTTC
TRBV5-5	TRBJ2-5	.	TRBD2	CASGTSGGLQETQYF	TGTGCCAGCGGTACTAGCGGGGGACTACAAGAGACCCAGTACTTC
TRBV5-1	TRBJ2-7	.	TRBD1	CASSPGTGVFYEQYF	TGCGCCAGCAGTCCCGGGACAGGTGTCTTCTACGAGCAGTACTTC
TRBV5-1	TRBJ1-3	.	.	CASSLESYSGNTIYF	TGCGCCAGCAGCTTGGAGTCTTACTCTGGAAACACCATATATTTT